The 30 T cell receptor beta chains reported below all come from one sample, sequenced in a study of cytomegalovirus exposure and HLA in healthy donors. Here immunoSEQ multiplex PCR was the method, and the copy in TCRdb shows in-frame clones only, minus some. This repertoire shows approximately 170,000 clones, around 90% found once; its top ten account for roughly 3%. The sample was PBMCs. These receptors were collected from a young woman in good health and CMV-seropositive.

The chain couples TRBV5-1 to TRBJ2-7, with D possibly being TRBD1 (5 bases). The V end was cut by 5 bases, the J end by 9 bases, with 15 bases between. The CDR3 consists of 12 residues. CDR1 is SGHRS, CDR2 YFSETQ, per germline. The CDR3 DNA is TGCGCCAGCAGTCCGGACACCCCGGGGCAGTACTTC. Protein product: CASSPDTPGQYF.

V and J are TRBV10-3 and TRBJ2-3, with D possibly matching TRBD1 (6 bases). CDR3 length: 14 amino acids. The germline CDR1 and CDR2 sequences are ENHRY and SYGVKD. V was cut by 6 bases and J by 3 bases, with 13 bases left in between. Here the CDR3 DNA reads TGTGCCATCAGCCCAGGGGAGCGTACAGATACGCAGTATTTT. It yields the protein CAISPGERTDTQYF.

The CDR3, as DNA: TGTGCCAGCAGCAGCATAGGGGGGGGAATTGAGACCCAGTACTTC. Translation gives CASSSIGGGIETQYF. This chain links TRBV7-7 with TRBJ2-5; a possible D gene is TRBD2 (7 bases). The CDR3 sequence is 15 residues long. The V gene lost 5 bases and the J gene lost 5 bases, with 18 bases spanning the gap. CDR1 SSHAT and CDR2 FNYEAQ come from the germline V gene (reference sequence).

This chain connects TRBV6-5 to TRBJ2-7, with 9 bases aligning to TRBD1. The V gene's germline CDR1 is MNHEY and CDR2 SVGAGI. The CDR3 consists of 15 residues. Trimming at V came to 5 bases and at J to 0 bases, leaving 5 bases not matched to a gene. The CDR3, as DNA: TGTGCCAGCAGTACGACAGGGGGGATCTCCTACGAGCAGTACTTC. Its protein product is CASSTTGGISYEQYF.

The chain uses TRBV6-4 and TRBJ1-4; 7 positions match TRBD1. Germline CDR1 MRHNA, CDR2 SNTAGT. The CDR3 has 15 residues. V trimming: 5 bases; J trimming: 3 bases; junction bases outside the gene matches: 6. The CDR3 DNA is TGTGCCAGCAGTTCCGGGACAGCCCCTAATGAAAAACTGTTTTTT. This gives the protein CASSSGTAPNEKLFF.

The rearrangement joins TRBV6-4 to TRBJ2-7, with D unresolved. The V end lost 10 bases, the J end lost 5 bases, and 21 bases lay between the germline ends. CDR3 size: 14 residues. The germline V gene encodes CDR1 MRHNA and CDR2 SNTAGT. The DNA for the CDR3 is TGTGCCATCACTATTGCGTTCGGAGTAGACGAGCAGTACTTC. Its protein product is CAITIAFGVDEQYF.

CDR3 coding DNA: TGTGCCAGCAGCTTGGCTCGCGGCAGGGTGAATGGCTACACCTTC. It codes for CASSLARGRVNGYTF. The chain combines TRBV5-6 with TRBJ1-2, with D possibly being TRBD1 (5 bases). Between the trimmed V and J ends, which lost 0 bases and 6 bases, there was a span of 15 bases. This CDR3 region has 15 residues. Germline V gives CDR1 SGHDT, CDR2 YYEEEE.

This clone was found a few times. This chain joins TRBV6-5 and TRBJ1-1, with D tentatively TRBD1 (5 bases). Trimming took 4 bases from V and 3 from J, leaving 9 bases between them. The V gene's germline CDR1 is MNHEY and CDR2 SVGAGI. The CDR3 spans 13 residues. The CDR3 sequence is CASSLDSHTEAFF. The DNA of the CDR3 is TGTGCCAGCAGTTTAGACAGCCACACTGAAGCTTTCTTT.

A remark on this clone: At one of its ends the junction is not consistent with the germline gene, which may arise from a read error. This rearrangement joins TRBV27 to TRBJ1-1; D not certain. Germline V gives CDR1 MNHEY, CDR2 SMNVEV (reference sequence). This CDR3 contains 13 residues. The CDR3 loop is CAGSFRAGTEAFF. For the CDR3, the DNA is TGTGCCGGCAGTTTTCGGGCGGGCACTGAAGCTTTCTTT.

This clone is a singleton in its sample. The chain couples TRBV16 to TRBJ1-2; D may be TRBD1 (6 bases). The ends were cut back, 0 bases at V and 4 bases at J, with 12 bases in the middle. This CDR3 comprises 15 residues. Germline V gene lookup returns CDR1 KGHSY and CDR2 FQNENV. The CDR3 reads CASSQSPGQLYGYTF. The CDR3, as DNA: TGTGCCAGCAGCCAATCGCCAGGACAGCTCTATGGCTACACCTTC.

The chain joins TRBV6-5 to TRBJ2-3; a possible D gene is TRBD1 (5 bases). The V end lost 5 bases, the J end lost 6 bases, and 18 bases lay between the germline ends. This CDR3 comprises 15 residues. Per the germline V gene, CDR1 is MNHEY and CDR2 is SVGAGI. The CDR3 loop reads CASSSRQNRPDTQYF. The CDR3, as DNA: TGTGCCAGCAGTAGTCGACAGAACCGTCCGGATACGCAGTATTTT.

In the case of this clone: A junction end diverges from the germline sequence, so it may reflect a read error. V gene TRBV7-9 combines with J gene TRBJ2-2, with 7 bases fitting TRBD1. The germline gives CDR1 SEHNR, CDR2 FQNEAQ (reference sequence). The CDR3 consists of 14 residues. The CDR3 region has the DNA TGTGCCTGCAGCGGACAGGCGAACACCGGGGAGCTGTTTTTT. Translating gives CACSGQANTGELFF.

In its sample, this clone was seen a few times. The chain recombines TRBV7-2 with TRBJ2-7; tentatively, D is TRBD2 (6 bases). The V and J ends lost 4 bases and 1 base respectively, with 14 bases between them. CDR3 length equals 15 residues. Germline V lookup: CDR1 SGHTA, CDR2 FQGNSA. The CDR3 DNA sequence: TGTGCCAGCAGCTCCCGAACGGGACTGTCCTACGAGCAGTACTTC. It codes for CASSSRTGLSYEQYF.

The chain uses TRBV28 and TRBJ2-3; possible D gene TRBD2, 6 bases. The germline V and J ends were trimmed by 8 bases and 4 bases, with 13 bases remaining between them. Germline CDR1 MDHEN, CDR2 SYDVKM. The CDR3 is made up of 13 amino acids. The CDR3 loop is CASFAGTADTQYF. In DNA form, the CDR3 reads TGTGCCAGCTTCGCGGGAACGGCAGATACGCAGTATTTT.

This clone showed up just once. The chain combines TRBV7-9 with TRBJ2-5; D call uncertain. The CDR3 totals 12 residues. The germline V gene has CDR1 SEHNR and CDR2 FQNEAQ (reference sequence). With 8 bases removed from V and 5 bases from J, the gap between germline ends came to 12 bases. The CDR3 reads CASGFPGETQYF. CDR3 coding DNA: TGTGCCAGCGGATTCCCCGGGGAGACCCAGTACTTC. Variable domain in full (rest from reference TRBV7-9 and TRBJ2-5): DTGVSQNPRHKITKRGQNVTFRCDPISEHNRLYWYRQTLGQGPEFLTYFQNEAQLEKSRLLSDRFSAERPKGSFSTLEIQRTEQGDSAMYLCASGFPGETQYFGPGTRLLVL.

This chain connects TRBV27 to TRBJ2-7; a weak D match, TRBD1 (5 bases). CDR1 is MNHEY and CDR2 is SMNVEV in the germline V gene (reference sequence). The CDR3 length is 14 residues. V was trimmed by 0 bases and J by 2 bases, leaving 8 bases between them. The CDR3 DNA sequence: TGTGCCAGCAGTTTATCCGCAGGGCCCTACGAGCAGTACTTC. It is translated as CASSLSAGPYEQYF.

This chain joins TRBV19 and TRBJ2-1; 7 bases map to TRBD2. The trim removed 4 bases at V and 2 bases at J, leaving 11 bases unmatched. Germline V lookup: CDR1 LNHDA, CDR2 SQIVND (reference sequence). The CDR3 is 17 residues long. The CDR3 reads CASSTPLAFETYNEQFF. Written as DNA, the CDR3 is TGTGCCAGTAGTACACCACTAGCGTTCGAGACCTACAATGAGCAGTTCTTC.

V usage is TRBV28 and J usage is TRBJ2-7; maybe TRBD2 (5 bases). The CDR3 loop spans 15 amino acids. CDR1 MDHEN and CDR2 SYDVKM come from the germline V gene. The V gene lost 6 bases and the J gene lost 3 bases, with 18 bases spanning the gap. The CDR3 here is CASSLTGSLNYEQYF. In DNA, the CDR3 is TGTGCCAGCAGCCTGACGGGATCCCTAAACTACGAGCAGTACTTC.

CDR3 sequence reads: CASSDWPGQTYEQYF. The DNA of the CDR3 is TGTGCCAGCAGTGATTGGCCGGGACAGACCTACGAGCAGTACTTC. The chain carries TRBV2 and TRBJ2-7, with 7 nucleotides matching TRBD1. This CDR3 contains 15 residues. Looked up from germline, CDR1 is SNHLY and CDR2 is FYNNEI. V shed 3 bases, J shed 2 bases, and the junction held 7 bases outside the gene matches.

The chain recombines TRBV5-4 with TRBJ2-7; D is uncertain. V lost 3 bases and J lost 5, with 9 bases in between. Germline V gene sequence: CDR1 SGHNT, CDR2 YYREEE (reference sequence). CDR3 length: 12 residues. This CDR3 reads CASSSLGHEQYF. CDR3 in DNA: TGTGCCAGCAGCTCGTTGGGCCACGAGCAGTACTTC.

This clone has just one count. V gene TRBV10-3 combines with J gene TRBJ1-1; perhaps TRBD1 as D (5 bases). The CDR3 extends over 14 amino acids. CDR1 is ENHRY, CDR2 SYGVKD, per germline. V shed 4 bases and J shed 5 bases, with 14 bases lying between them. This CDR3 is CAISGVREGTEAFF. The CDR3, as DNA: TGTGCCATCAGTGGGGTCAGGGAAGGGACTGAAGCTTTCTTT.

This sequence joins TRBV9 and TRBJ1-1; no firm D call. Germline CDR1 SGDLS, CDR2 YYNGEE. The CDR3 has 15 residues. Trimming shortened V by 0 bases and J by 2 bases, and 11 bases separated the two germline ends. CDR3 residues: CASSVDSGFNTEAFF. CDR3 sequence (DNA): TGTGCCAGCAGCGTAGACTCCGGGTTTAACACTGAAGCTTTCTTT. The full variable domain, completed using reference TRBV9 and TRBJ1-1, is DSGVTQTPKHLITATGQRVTLRCSPRSGDLSVYWYQQSLDQGLQFLIQYYNGEERAKGNILERFSAQQFPDLHSELNLSSLELGDSALYFCASSVDSGFNTEAFFGQGTRLTVV.

The V call is TRBV5-1, the J call TRBJ2-7; perhaps TRBD1 as D (5 bases). Germline CDR1 SGHRS, CDR2 YFSETQ. V lost 4 bases and J lost 5, with 7 bases in between. The CDR3 has 11 residues. The CDR3 protein is CASSTQDEQYF. In DNA form, the CDR3 reads TGCGCCAGCAGCACACAGGACGAGCAGTACTTC.

The chain recombines TRBV7-9 with TRBJ1-2; 9 bases are shared with TRBD1. Per the germline V gene, CDR1 is SEHNR and CDR2 is FQNEAQ (reference sequence). There are 15 residues in the CDR3. V lost 5 bases to trimming and J lost 4 bases; unmatched junction nucleotides: 8. CDR3 protein: CASSDAQGAAYGYTF. In DNA form, the CDR3 reads TGTGCCAGCAGCGACGCACAGGGGGCTGCCTATGGCTACACCTTC.

This chain uses TRBV2 with TRBJ1-1; D gene uncertain. Germline V gene lookup returns CDR1 SNHLY and CDR2 FYNNEI. Trimming pared 4 bases from V and 11 bases from J, leaving 8 bases between. This CDR3 is 10 amino acids long. The CDR3 loop is CASSVELAFF. DNA of the CDR3: TGTGCCAGCAGTGTCGAGTTGGCTTTCTTT.

The chain links TRBV4-3 to TRBJ2-7; TRBD2 agrees at 7 bases. Germline V gene data show CDR1 as LGHNA and CDR2 as YSLEER. V lost 4 bases to trimming and J lost 4 bases; unmatched junction nucleotides: 13. The CDR3 sequence is 16 residues long. The CDR3 reads CASSLRPSGEVYEQYF. CDR3 DNA sequence: TGCGCCAGCAGCCTCCGGCCCAGCGGGGAAGTTTACGAGCAGTACTTC.

This rearrangement joins TRBV7-2 to TRBJ1-6; TRBD1 matches 8 bases. The CDR3 runs to 15 residues. V lost 4 bases and J lost 5; bases outside the gene matches: 4. The germline CDR1 and CDR2 sequences are SGHTA and FQGNSA. CDR3 coding DNA: TGTGCCAGCAGCTCGGACAGGGCCGATAATTCACCCCTCCACTTT. Protein: CASSSDRADNSPLHF.

A single count supports this clone. The gene calls are TRBV25-1 and TRBJ1-4; tentatively, D is TRBD1 (6 bases). The CDR3 is 12 amino acids. Germline loops: CDR1 MGHDK, CDR2 SYGVNS. Trimming took 6 bases from V and 8 from J, leaving 10 bases between them. The CDR3 DNA reads as TGTGCCAGCAGGAGGGACACCGAAAAACTGTTTTTT. Translated, it gives CASRRDTEKLFF.

As to this clone: The same CDR3 can be traced to other DNA sequences in this sample. This rearrangement joins TRBV7-9 to TRBJ1-3; D is unclear. V lost 5 bases and J lost 0, with 8 bases in between. The germline CDR1 and CDR2 sequences are SEHNR and FQNEAQ (reference sequence). This CDR3 region has 14 residues. The CDR3 protein is CASSPRVSGNTIYF. The CDR3 nucleotides are TGTGCCAGCAGCCCCCGAGTCTCTGGAAACACCATATATTTT.

V usage is TRBV2 and J usage is TRBJ2-5, with 8 bases fitting TRBD2. V trimming: 7 bases; J trimming: 2 bases; junction bases outside the gene matches: 9. This CDR3 is built from 15 residues. Germline V gene sequence: CDR1 SNHLY, CDR2 FYNNEI. The CDR3 reads CASNAGGALQETQYF. The CDR3 region has the DNA TGTGCCAGCAATGCGGGGGGAGCCCTTCAAGAGACCCAGTACTTC.